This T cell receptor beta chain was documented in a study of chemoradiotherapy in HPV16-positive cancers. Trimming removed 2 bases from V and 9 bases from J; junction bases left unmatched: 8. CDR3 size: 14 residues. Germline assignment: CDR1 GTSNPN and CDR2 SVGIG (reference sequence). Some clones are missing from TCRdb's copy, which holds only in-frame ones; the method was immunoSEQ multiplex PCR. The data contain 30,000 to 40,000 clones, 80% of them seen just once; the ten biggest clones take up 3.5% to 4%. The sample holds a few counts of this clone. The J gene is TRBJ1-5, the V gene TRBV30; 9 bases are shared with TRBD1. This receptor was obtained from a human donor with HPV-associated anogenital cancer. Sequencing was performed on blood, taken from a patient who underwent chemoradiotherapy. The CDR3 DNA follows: TGTGCCTGGAGTACAGGGACAGGGAATGTGCCCCAGCATTTT. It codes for CAWSTGTGNVPQHF.